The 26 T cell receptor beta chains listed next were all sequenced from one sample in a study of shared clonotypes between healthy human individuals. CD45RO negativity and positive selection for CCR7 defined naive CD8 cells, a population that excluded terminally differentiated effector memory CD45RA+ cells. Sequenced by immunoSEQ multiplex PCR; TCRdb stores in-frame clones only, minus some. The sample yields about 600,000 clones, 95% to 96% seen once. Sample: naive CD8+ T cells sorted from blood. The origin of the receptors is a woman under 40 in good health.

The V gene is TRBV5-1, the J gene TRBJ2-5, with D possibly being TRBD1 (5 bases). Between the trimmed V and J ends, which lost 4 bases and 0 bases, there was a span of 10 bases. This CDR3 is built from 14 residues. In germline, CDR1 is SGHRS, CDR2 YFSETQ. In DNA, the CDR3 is TGCGCCAGCAGCCGAAAGACAGACCAAGAGACCCAGTACTTC. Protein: CASSRKTDQETQYF.

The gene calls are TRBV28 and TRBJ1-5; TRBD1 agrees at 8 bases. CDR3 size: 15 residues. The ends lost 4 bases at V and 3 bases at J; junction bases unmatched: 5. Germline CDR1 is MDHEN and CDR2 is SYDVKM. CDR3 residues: CASSSGDRTNQPQHF. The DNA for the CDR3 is TGTGCCAGCAGTTCCGGGGACAGGACCAATCAGCCCCAGCATTTT.

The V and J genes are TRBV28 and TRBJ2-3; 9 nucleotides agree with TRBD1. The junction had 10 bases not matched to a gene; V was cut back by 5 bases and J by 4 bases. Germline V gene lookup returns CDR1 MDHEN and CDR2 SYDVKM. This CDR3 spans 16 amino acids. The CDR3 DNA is TGTGCCAGCAGTGCTACAGGGGGCGGAAGTCCAGATACGCAGTATTTT. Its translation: CASSATGGGSPDTQYF.

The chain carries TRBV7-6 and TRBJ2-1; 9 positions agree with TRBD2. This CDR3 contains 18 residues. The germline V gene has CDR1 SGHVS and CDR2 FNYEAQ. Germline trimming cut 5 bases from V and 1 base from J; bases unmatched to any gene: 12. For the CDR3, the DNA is TGTGCCAGCAGCACCACGGCGGGAGGGGATGGGTCCTACAATGAGCAGTTCTTC. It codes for CASSTTAGGDGSYNEQFF.

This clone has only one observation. The CDR3 loop is CASSQRLAGILDTQYF. The DNA for the CDR3 is TGCGCCAGCAGCCAGAGACTAGCGGGGATCCTAGATACGCAGTATTTT. This chain joins TRBV4-1 and TRBJ2-3; 11 nucleotides line up with TRBD2. V gave up 3 bases and J gave up 5 bases; unmatched junction bases: 7. CDR3 length: 16 residues. Germline assignment: CDR1 MGHRA and CDR2 YSYEKL.

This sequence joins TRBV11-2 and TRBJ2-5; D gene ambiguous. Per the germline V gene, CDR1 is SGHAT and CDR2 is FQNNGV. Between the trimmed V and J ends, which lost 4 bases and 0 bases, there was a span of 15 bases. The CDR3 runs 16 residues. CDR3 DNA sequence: TGTGCCAGCAGCTCTACACCTACTCGATACCAAGAGACCCAGTACTTC. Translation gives CASSSTPTRYQETQYF.

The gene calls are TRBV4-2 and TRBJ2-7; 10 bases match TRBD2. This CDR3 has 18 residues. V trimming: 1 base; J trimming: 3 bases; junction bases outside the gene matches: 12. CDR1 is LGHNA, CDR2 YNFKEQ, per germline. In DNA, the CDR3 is TGTGCCAGCAGCCAAGGAGGGGGAAGCGGGAGGGCCTTCTACGAGCAGTACTTC. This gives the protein CASSQGGGSGRAFYEQYF.

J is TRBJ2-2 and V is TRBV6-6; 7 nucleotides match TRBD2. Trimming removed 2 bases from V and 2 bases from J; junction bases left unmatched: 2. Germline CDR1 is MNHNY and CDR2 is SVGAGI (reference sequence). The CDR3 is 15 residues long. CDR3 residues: CASSYQRENTGELFF. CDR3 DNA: TGTGCCAGCAGTTACCAGCGGGAAAACACCGGGGAGCTGTTTTTT.

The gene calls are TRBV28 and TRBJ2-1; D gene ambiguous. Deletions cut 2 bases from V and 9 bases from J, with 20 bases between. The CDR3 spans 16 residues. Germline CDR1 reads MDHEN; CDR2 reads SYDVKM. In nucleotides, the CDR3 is TGTGCCAGCAGTTTAGGTCCGTCCCTGCACACGGGTGAGCAGTTCTTC. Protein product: CASSLGPSLHTGEQFF. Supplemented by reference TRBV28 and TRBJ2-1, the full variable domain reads DVKVTQSSRYLVKRTGEKVFLECVQDMDHENMFWYRQDPGLGLRLIYFSYDVKMKEKGDIPEGYSVSREKKERFSLILESASTNQTSMYLCASSLGPSLHTGEQFFGPGTRLTVL.

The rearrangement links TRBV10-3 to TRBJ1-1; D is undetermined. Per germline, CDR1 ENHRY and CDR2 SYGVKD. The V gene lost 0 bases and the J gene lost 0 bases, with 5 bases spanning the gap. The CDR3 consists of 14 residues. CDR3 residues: CAISESWMNTEAFF. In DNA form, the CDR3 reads TGTGCCATCAGTGAGTCATGGATGAACACTGAAGCTTTCTTT.

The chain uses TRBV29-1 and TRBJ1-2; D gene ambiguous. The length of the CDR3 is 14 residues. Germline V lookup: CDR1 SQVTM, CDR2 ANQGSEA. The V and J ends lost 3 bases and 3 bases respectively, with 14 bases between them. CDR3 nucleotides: TGCAGCGTTGATCCGCAGCCTTTTGACTATGGCTACACCTTC. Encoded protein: CSVDPQPFDYGYTF.

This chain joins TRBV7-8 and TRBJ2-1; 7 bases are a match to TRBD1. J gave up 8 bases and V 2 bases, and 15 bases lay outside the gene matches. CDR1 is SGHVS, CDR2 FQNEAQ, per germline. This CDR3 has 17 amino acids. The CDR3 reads CASSLLSWQGVRYEQFF. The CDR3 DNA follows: TGTGCCAGCAGCTTATTGTCTTGGCAGGGGGTTAGATATGAGCAGTTCTTC.

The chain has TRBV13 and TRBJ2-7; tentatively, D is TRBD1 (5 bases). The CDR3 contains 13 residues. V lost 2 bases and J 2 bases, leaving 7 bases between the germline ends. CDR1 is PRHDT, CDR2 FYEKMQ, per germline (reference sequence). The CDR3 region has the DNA TGTGCCAGCAGCTTATGGGGCGCCTACGAGCAGTACTTC. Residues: CASSLWGAYEQYF.

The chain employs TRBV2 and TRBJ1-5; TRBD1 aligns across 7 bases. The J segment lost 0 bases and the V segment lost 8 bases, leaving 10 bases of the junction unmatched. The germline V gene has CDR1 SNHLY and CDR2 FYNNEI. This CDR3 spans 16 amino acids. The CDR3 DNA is TGTGCCAGCGGGGGTACAGGGGATTATAGCAATCAGCCCCAGCATTTT. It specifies CASGGTGDYSNQPQHF.

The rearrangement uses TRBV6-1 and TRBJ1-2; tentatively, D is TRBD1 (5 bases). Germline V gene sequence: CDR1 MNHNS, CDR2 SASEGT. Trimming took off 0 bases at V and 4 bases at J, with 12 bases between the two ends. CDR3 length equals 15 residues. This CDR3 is CASSEAPTASYGYTF. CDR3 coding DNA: TGTGCCAGCAGTGAAGCGCCGACAGCTTCCTATGGCTACACCTTC.

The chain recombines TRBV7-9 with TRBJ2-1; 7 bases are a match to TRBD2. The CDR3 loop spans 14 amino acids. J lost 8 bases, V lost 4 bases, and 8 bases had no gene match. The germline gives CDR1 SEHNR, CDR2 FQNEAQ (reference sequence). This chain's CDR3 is CASSSSTSSYEQFF. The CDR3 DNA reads TGTGCCAGCAGCTCCTCGACTAGCAGCTATGAGCAGTTCTTC.

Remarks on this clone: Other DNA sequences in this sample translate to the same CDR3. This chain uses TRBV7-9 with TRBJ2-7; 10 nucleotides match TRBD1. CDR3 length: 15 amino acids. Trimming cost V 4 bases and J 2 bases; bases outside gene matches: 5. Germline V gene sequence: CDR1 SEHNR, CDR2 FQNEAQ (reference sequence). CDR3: CASSSGTGVTYEQYF. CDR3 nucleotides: TGTGCCAGCAGCTCTGGGACAGGGGTAACCTACGAGCAGTACTTC.

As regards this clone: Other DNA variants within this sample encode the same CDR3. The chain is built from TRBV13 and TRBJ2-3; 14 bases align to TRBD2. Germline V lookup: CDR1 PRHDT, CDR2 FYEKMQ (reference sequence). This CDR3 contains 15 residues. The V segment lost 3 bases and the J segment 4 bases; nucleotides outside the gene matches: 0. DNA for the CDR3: TGTGCCAGCAGCTTGGGACTAGCGGGGGCAGATACGCAGTATTTT. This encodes CASSLGLAGADTQYF.

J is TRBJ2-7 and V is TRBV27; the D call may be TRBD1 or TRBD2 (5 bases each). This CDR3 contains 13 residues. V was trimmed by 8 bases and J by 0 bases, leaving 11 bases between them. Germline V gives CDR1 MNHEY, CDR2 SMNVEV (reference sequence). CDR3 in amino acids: CASGSGPSYEQYF. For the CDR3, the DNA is TGTGCCAGCGGATCGGGGCCCTCCTACGAGCAGTACTTC.

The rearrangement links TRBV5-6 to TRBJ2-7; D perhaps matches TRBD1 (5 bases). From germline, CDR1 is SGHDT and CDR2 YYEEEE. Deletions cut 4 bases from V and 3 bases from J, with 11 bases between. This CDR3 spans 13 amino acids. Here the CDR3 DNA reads TGTGCCAGCAGCGCTGACAGCATCTACGAGCAGTACTTC. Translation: CASSADSIYEQYF. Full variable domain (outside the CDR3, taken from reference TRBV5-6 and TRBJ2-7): DAGVTQSPTHLIKTRGQQVTLRCSPKSGHDTVSWYQQALGQGPQFIFQYYEEEERQRGNFPDRFSGHQFPNYSSELNVNALLLGDSALYLCASSADSIYEQYFGPGTRLTVT.

CDR3: CASSAGTGVEQFF. The CDR3 nucleotides read TGCGCCAGCAGTGCCGGGACAGGGGTAGAGCAGTTCTTC. The chain joins TRBV10-2 to TRBJ2-1; the match to TRBD1 covers 10 bases. V shed 4 bases, J shed 10 bases, and the junction held 4 bases outside the gene matches. The germline V gene encodes CDR1 WSHSY and CDR2 SAAADI. CDR3 length equals 13 residues.

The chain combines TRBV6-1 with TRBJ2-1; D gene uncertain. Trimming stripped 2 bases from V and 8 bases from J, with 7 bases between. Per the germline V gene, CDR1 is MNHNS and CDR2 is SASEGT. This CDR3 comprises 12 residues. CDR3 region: CASSEFEDEQFF. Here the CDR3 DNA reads TGTGCCAGCAGTGAATTTGAGGATGAGCAGTTCTTC.

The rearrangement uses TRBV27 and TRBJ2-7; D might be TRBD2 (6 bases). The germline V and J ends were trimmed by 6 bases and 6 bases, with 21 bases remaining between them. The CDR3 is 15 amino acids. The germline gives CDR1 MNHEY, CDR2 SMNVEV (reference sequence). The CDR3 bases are TGTGCCAGCAGCCCAGCCGGGACTGCCACCTCCGAGCAGTACTTC. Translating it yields CASSPAGTATSEQYF.

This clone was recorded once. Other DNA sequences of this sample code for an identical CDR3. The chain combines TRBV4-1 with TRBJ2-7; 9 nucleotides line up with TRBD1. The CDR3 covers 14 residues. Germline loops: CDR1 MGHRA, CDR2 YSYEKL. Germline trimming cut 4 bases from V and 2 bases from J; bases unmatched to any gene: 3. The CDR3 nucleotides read TGCGCCAGCAGCCTTGGACAGGGGACCTACGAGCAGTACTTC. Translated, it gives CASSLGQGTYEQYF.

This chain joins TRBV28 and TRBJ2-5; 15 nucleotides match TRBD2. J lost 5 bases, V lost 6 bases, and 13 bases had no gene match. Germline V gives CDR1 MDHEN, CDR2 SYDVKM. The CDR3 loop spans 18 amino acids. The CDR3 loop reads CASRSGLAGGPGWETQYF. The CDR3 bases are TGTGCCAGCAGATCAGGACTAGCGGGAGGGCCAGGCTGGGAGACCCAGTACTTC. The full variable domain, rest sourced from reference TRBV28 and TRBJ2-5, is DVKVTQSSRYLVKRTGEKVFLECVQDMDHENMFWYRQDPGLGLRLIYFSYDVKMKEKGDIPEGYSVSREKKERFSLILESASTNQTSMYLCASRSGLAGGPGWETQYFGPGTRLLVL.

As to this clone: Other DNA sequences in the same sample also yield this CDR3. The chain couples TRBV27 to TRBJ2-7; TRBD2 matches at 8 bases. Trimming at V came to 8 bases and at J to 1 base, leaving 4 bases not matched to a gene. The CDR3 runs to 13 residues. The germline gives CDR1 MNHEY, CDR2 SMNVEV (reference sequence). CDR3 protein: CASGLAGSYEQYF. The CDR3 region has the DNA TGTGCCAGCGGGTTAGCGGGGTCCTACGAGCAGTACTTC.